One and the same sample provided the 21 T cell receptor beta chains below, sequenced in a study of blood T cell repertoires in COVID-19. The method was immunoSEQ multiplex PCR; TCRdb's version includes in-frame clones alone and lacks a portion of them. The table lists fewer than 150,000 clones, roughly three quarters of them singletons, with around 18% in the top ten. Specimen: peripheral blood. The receptors come from a man older than 75 with acute or convalescent COVID-19.

V is TRBV6-5 and J is TRBJ2-1; the D is unclear. The germline V gene has CDR1 MNHEY and CDR2 SVGAGI. Trimming pared 5 bases from V and 7 bases from J, leaving 18 bases between. CDR3 length equals 15 residues. The CDR3 region is CASSTAVGSLNEQFF. Here the CDR3 DNA reads TGTGCCAGCAGTACGGCCGTCGGGTCCCTTAATGAGCAGTTCTTC.

The chain is built from TRBV18 and TRBJ2-3, with 12 positions matching TRBD2. The CDR3 contains 14 residues. The J segment lost 5 bases and the V segment lost 6 bases, leaving 3 bases of the junction unmatched. Germline V gene lookup returns CDR1 KGHSH and CDR2 LQKENI. The CDR3 DNA reads TGTGCCAGCTCTACGACTAGCGGGGGAGATACGCAGTATTTT. Its protein product is CASSTTSGGDTQYF.

The CDR3 loop reads CASSYDRVEQYF. As DNA, the CDR3 is TGTGCCAGCAGCTACGACAGGGTCGAGCAGTACTTC. The gene calls are TRBV28 and TRBJ2-7; 7 bases align to TRBD1. The CDR3 is made up of 12 amino acids. Germline V gene sequence: CDR1 MDHEN, CDR2 SYDVKM. Germline trimming cut 6 bases from V and 6 bases from J; bases unmatched to any gene: 5.

This clone was detected many times. The chain couples TRBV4-1 to TRBJ1-5, with D perhaps matching TRBD1 (6 bases). Trimming took off 4 bases at V and 10 bases at J, with 11 bases between the two ends. This CDR3 comprises 12 residues. Germline-derived CDR1 and CDR2 are MGHRA and YSYEKL. DNA of the CDR3: TGCGCCAGCAGCCGACCAGGGGAACCCCAGCATTTT. Protein sequence: CASSRPGEPQHF.

The genes are TRBV5-1 and TRBJ1-2, with 7 nucleotides matching TRBD1. CDR3 size: 13 residues. Germline V gives CDR1 SGHRS, CDR2 YFSETQ. With 0 bases clipped from V and 7 bases from J, the junction kept 3 bases outside the gene matches. CDR3 region: CASSLEGQSGYTF. CDR3 nucleotides: TGCGCCAGCAGCTTGGAGGGACAGAGTGGCTACACCTTC. The variable domain in full, completed from reference TRBV5-1 and TRBJ1-2, reads KAGVTQTPRYLIKTRGQQVTLSCSPISGHRSVSWYQQTPGQGLQFLFEYFSETQRNKGNFPGRFSGRQFSNSRSEMNVSTLELGDSALYLCASSLEGQSGYTFGSGTRLTVV.

In its sample, this clone was seen a few times. CDR3 in amino acids: CATSRGGKNTEAFF. The CDR3, as DNA: TGTGCCACCAGCAGGGGGGGGAAGAACACTGAAGCTTTCTTT. This chain joins TRBV15 and TRBJ1-1, with D maybe TRBD1 (5 bases). Trimming took off 3 bases at V and 1 base at J, with 9 bases between the two ends. The CDR3 extends over 14 amino acids. Germline-derived CDR1 and CDR2 are LNHNV and YYDKDF (reference sequence).

V usage is TRBV20-1 and J usage is TRBJ2-5; 8 bases line up with TRBD1. Germline assignment: CDR1 DFQATT and CDR2 SNEGSKA (reference sequence). The CDR3 sequence is 11 residues long. Trimming cost V 8 bases and J 5 bases; bases outside gene matches: 4. CDR3 in amino acids: CSQGAGETQYF. The CDR3 DNA follows: TGCAGTCAGGGGGCTGGGGAGACCCAGTACTTC.

This chain connects TRBV2 to TRBJ2-1; D is unclear. Germline-derived CDR1 and CDR2 are SNHLY and FYNNEI. The CDR3 is made up of 10 amino acids. V lost 11 bases and J 3 bases, leaving 5 bases between the germline ends. The CDR3 protein is CAGRYNEQFF. In DNA, the CDR3 is TGTGCCGGCCGCTACAATGAGCAGTTCTTC.

The chain recombines TRBV5-1 with TRBJ2-2; weak D call: TRBD2 (7 bases). Germline V CDR1 and CDR2: SGHRS, YFSETQ. This CDR3 is built from 15 residues. Trimming left V 4 bases short and J 4 bases short, with 14 bases between. The CDR3 nucleotides are TGCGCCAGCAGCCCGGGGGGCGCCGGCACCGGGGAGCTGTTTTTT. Translation gives CASSPGGAGTGELFF.

The rearrangement joins TRBV11-2 to TRBJ2-3, with 8 bases that match TRBD1. V lost 4 bases to trimming and J lost 0 bases; unmatched junction nucleotides: 6. CDR1 SGHAT and CDR2 FQNNGV come from the germline V gene. The length of the CDR3 is 16 residues. The CDR3 DNA sequence: TGTGCCAGCAGCTCGGCAGGGGGCATTAGCACAGATACGCAGTATTTT. This translates into CASSSAGGISTDTQYF.

This sequence joins TRBV21-1 and TRBJ2-7; the listed D gene, TRBD2, was not tested against the DNA. TRBV21-1 is termed a pseudogene. The CDR3 length is 15 residues. CDR3 in amino acids: CASSKSPWGAYEQYF. CDR3 sequence (DNA): TGTGCCAGCAGCAAGAGTCCCTGGGGGGCCTACGAGCAGTACTTC.

The gene calls are TRBV19 and TRBJ2-3; the D gene is possibly TRBD2 (5 bases). The CDR3 has 15 residues. CDR1 is LNHDA and CDR2 is SQIVND in the germline V gene (reference sequence). V gave up 3 bases and J gave up 2 bases, with 12 bases separating them. CDR3 in amino acids: CASSMRAESTDTQYF. CDR3 DNA: TGTGCCAGTAGTATGAGGGCAGAATCCACAGATACGCAGTATTTT.

The chain combines TRBV6-2 or TRBV6-3 with TRBJ1-6; tentatively, D is TRBD1 (5 bases). Per the germline V gene, CDR1 is MNHEY and CDR2 is SVGEGT. Trimming pared 6 bases from V and 0 bases from J, leaving 12 bases between. The CDR3 is made up of 16 amino acids. The chain's CDR3 is CASSRDGSSYNSPLHF. CDR3 in DNA: TGTGCCAGCAGCCGGGACGGGAGCTCCTATAATTCACCCCTCCACTTT.

The chain links TRBV18 to TRBJ1-3; D uncertain. Per germline, CDR1 KGHSH and CDR2 LQKENI. This CDR3 is built from 15 residues. Trimming took off 3 bases at V and 7 bases at J, with 16 bases between the two ends. The CDR3 nucleotides read TGTGCCAGCTCACCGGGAGGACTAGGTTCGAACACCATATATTTT. Its protein is CASSPGGLGSNTIYF.

This chain joins TRBV30 and TRBJ2-7, with TRBD1 identical over 7 bases. This CDR3 region has 14 residues. The germline V gene has CDR1 GTSNPN and CDR2 SVGIG (reference sequence). V was clipped by 2 bases and J by 3 bases; unmatched bases: 7. CDR3 amino acids: CAWSLLGQSYEQYF. The CDR3, as DNA: TGTGCCTGGAGTCTCCTGGGACAGAGCTACGAGCAGTACTTC.

V is TRBV13 and J is TRBJ1-3; a possible D gene is TRBD1 (6 bases). Germline CDR1 PRHDT, CDR2 FYEKMQ (reference sequence). V lost 1 base and J 3 bases, leaving 10 bases between the germline ends. The CDR3 sequence is 15 residues long. The CDR3 spells CASSLDRVVGNTIYF. In nucleotides, the CDR3 is TGTGCCAGCAGCTTAGACAGGGTCGTTGGAAACACCATATATTTT.

The rearrangement joins TRBV5-1 to TRBJ2-2, with TRBD1 identical over 7 bases. This CDR3 has 16 amino acids. V shed 3 bases, J shed 6 bases, and the junction held 11 bases outside the gene matches. Germline V gives CDR1 SGHRS, CDR2 YFSETQ. CDR3 protein: CASSYTGTVLAGELFF. CDR3 bases: TGCGCCAGCAGCTATACCGGGACAGTACTCGCCGGGGAGCTGTTTTTT.

This sequence joins TRBV5-1 and TRBJ2-5; 10 bases are shared with TRBD1. The CDR3 is 14 residues long. After removal of 4 bases from V and 7 bases from J, the junction contained 7 bases not matched to a gene. Germline CDR1 SGHRS, CDR2 YFSETQ. CDR3 DNA: TGCGCCAGCAGCCCCGGACAGGGGGTTTGGACCCAGTACTTC. It translates to CASSPGQGVWTQYF.

This chain uses TRBV7-2 with TRBJ1-1; TRBD1 matches at 7 bases. J was trimmed by 3 bases and V by 1 base; bases with no gene match: 2. The CDR3 loop spans 14 amino acids. Per the germline V gene, CDR1 is SGHTA and CDR2 is FQGNSA. The CDR3 DNA reads TGTGCCAGCAGCTTAGGACAGGGTCACACTGAAGCTTTCTTT. Translated: CASSLGQGHTEAFF. Supplemented by reference TRBV7-2 and TRBJ1-1, the full variable domain reads GAGVSQSPSNKVTEKGKDVELRCDPISGHTALYWYRQSLGQGLEFLIYFQGNSAPDKSGLPSDRFSAERTGGSVSTLTIQRTQQEDSAVYLCASSLGQGHTEAFFGQGTRLTVV.

The V gene is TRBV7-2, the J gene TRBJ2-1; 8 nucleotides align to TRBD2. Per the germline V gene, CDR1 is SGHTA and CDR2 is FQGNSA. V lost 5 bases and J lost 4; bases outside the gene matches: 10. CDR3 length: 16 residues. CDR3 nucleotides: TGTGCCAGCAGCCAAGCCCTCCTAGCGGGTTACAATGAGCAGTTCTTC. It yields the protein CASSQALLAGYNEQFF.

V usage is TRBV30 and J usage is TRBJ1-2; D is unclear. The germline V gene has CDR1 GTSNPN and CDR2 SVGIG (reference sequence). The CDR3 has 13 residues. Trimming pared 5 bases from V and 8 bases from J, leaving 18 bases between. The CDR3 DNA reads as TGTGCCTGGGGTCGGGGTGGGGTTATCGGCTACACCTTC. The encoded protein is CAWGRGGVIGYTF.